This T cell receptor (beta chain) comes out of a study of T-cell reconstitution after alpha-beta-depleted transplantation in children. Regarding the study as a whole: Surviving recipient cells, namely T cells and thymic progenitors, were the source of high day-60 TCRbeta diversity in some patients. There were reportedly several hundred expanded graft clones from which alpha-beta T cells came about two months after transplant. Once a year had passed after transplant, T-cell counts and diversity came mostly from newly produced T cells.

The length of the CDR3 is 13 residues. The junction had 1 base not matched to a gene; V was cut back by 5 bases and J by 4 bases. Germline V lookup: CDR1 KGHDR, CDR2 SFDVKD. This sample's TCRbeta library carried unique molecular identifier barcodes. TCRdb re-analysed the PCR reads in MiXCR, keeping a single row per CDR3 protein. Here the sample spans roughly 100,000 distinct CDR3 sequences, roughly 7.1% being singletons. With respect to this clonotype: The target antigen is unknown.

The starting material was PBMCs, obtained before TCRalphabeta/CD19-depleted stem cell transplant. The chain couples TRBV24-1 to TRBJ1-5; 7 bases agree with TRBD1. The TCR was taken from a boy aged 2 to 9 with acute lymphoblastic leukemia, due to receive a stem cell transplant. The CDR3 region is CATSGQGNQPQHF. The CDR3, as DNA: TGTGCCACCAGTGGACAGGGTAATCAGCCCCAGCATTTT.